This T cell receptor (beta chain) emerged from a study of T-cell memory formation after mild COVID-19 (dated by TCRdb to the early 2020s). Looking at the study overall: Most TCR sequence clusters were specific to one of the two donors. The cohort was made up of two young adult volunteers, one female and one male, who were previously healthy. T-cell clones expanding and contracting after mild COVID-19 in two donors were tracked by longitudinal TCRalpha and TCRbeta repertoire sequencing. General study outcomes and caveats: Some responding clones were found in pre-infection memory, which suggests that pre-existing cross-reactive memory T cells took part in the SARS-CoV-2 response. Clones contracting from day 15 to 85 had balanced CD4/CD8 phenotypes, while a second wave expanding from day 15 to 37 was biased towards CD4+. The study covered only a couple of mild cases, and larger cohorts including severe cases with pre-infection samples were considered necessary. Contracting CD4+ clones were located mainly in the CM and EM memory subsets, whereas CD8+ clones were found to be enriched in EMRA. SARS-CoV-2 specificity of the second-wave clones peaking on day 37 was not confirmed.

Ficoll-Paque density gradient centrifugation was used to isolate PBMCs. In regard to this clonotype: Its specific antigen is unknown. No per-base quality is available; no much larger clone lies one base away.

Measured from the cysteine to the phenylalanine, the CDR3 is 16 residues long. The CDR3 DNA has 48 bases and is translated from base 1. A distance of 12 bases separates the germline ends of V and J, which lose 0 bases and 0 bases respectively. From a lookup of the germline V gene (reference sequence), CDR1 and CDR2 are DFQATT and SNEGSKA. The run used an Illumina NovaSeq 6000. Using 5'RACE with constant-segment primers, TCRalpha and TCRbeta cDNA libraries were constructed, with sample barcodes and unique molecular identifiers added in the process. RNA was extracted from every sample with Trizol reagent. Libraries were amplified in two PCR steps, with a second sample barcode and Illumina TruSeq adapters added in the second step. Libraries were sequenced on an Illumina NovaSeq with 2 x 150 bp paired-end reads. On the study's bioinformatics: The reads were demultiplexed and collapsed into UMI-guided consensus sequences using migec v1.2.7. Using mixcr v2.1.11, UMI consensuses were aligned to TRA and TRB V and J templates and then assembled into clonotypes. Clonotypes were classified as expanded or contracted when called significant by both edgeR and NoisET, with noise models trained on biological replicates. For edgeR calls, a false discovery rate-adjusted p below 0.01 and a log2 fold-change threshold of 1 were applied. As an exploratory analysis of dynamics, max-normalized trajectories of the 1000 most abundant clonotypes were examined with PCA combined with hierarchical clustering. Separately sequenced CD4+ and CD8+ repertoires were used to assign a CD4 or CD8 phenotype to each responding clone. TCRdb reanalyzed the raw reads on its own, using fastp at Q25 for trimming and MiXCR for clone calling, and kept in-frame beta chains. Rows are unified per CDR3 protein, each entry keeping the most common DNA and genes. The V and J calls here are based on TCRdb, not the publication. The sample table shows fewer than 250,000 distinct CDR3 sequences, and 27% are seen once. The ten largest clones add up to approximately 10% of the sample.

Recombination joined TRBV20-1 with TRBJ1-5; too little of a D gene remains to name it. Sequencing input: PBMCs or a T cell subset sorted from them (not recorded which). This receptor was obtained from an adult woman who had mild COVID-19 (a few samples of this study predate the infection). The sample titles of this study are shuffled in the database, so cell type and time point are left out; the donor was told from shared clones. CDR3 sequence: CSARDSRQNSNQPQHF. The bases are TGCAGTGCTAGAGATAGCCGGCAGAATAGCAATCAGCCCCAGCATTTT.